This T cell receptor beta chain appears in the sequencing data of a study of T cells in localized non-small cell lung cancer (dated by TCRdb to the early 2020s). Context from the whole study: T cell repertoires of 200 to 250 early-stage NSCLC patients were analyzed, with tumors being compared against uninvolved tumor-adjacent lungs. NSCLC patients had a mean age of approximately 70 years, and about 140 were male and about a hundred female. The cohort comprised 200 to 300 treatment-naïve NSCLC patients with resected, localized lung tumors. The investigation overall reported the following: Of the top 100 tumor clones, a median of roughly 56 were detected in paired uninvolved adjacent lung; 28 were also among that lung's top 100. Longer overall survival was associated with higher blood T cell density, whereas shorter survival was associated with higher adjacent-lung clonality. Because multi-region tumor sequencing was not done, intratumor heterogeneity could not be ruled out. Because the study design was exploratory, TCR variables were selected using unadjusted p-values without false-discovery rate correction. The highest T cell clonality was observed in uninvolved tumor-adjacent lung, where clonality exceeded that of tumor, suggesting that antigenic responses were more focused in uninvolved tumor-adjacent lung.

At diagnosis, tumor, uninvolved tumor-adjacent lung and peripheral blood were collected and then preserved as a mix of FFPE and fresh-frozen material. For TCR repertoire profiling, the blood samples were analyzed as peripheral blood mononuclear cells. The immunoSEQ Assay was used to sequence TCR beta CDR3 regions from DNA. The study's processing was this. To compute T cell density, TCR beta template counts were normalized to usable DNA, which was estimated by amplifying housekeeping genes. The preseqR package was used to estimate richness by extrapolating to 400,000 templates for PBMC samples and to 120,000 templates for tissue samples. Clonality was taken to be one minus Pielou's evenness. Differential abundance testing on productive amino-acid clonotypes, with a minimum total count of 5 and an alpha of 0.1, was used to identify tissue-enriched TCRs. The Jaccard Index and the Morisita Overlap Index were used to measure how much the repertoires overlapped between compartments. GLIPH clustered TCR beta CDR3s with public tetramer-defined viral CDR3s; viral motifs required at least three viral sequences plus V-gene enrichment. Entries here come from immuneACCESS through TCRdb and include only in-frame sequences with V and J called. Some clones fail to appear in such tables; in the studies checked, an unresolved V gene covers under half of the shortfall, and the cause of the remainder is unknown. The V and J calls and the clone size are those of that table, but D and trimming were determined from the DNA. The sample table lists fewer than 45,000 clones, roughly 90% of them with a count of one. The ten largest clonotypes hold roughly 2.5% of the sample.

The germline ends are 6 bases apart after V is trimmed by 3 bases and J by 9 bases. CDR1 and CDR2 are read off the germline V gene as SGHAT and FQNNGV. The CDR3 has 11 amino acids, counting the end cysteine and phenylalanine. Just CDR3 DNA is preserved here, 33 bases in frame from base 1. A word on this clone: The specificity of this receptor is unknown. No base qualities exist here, and no much larger clone lies one base off it.

The V gene is TRBV11-2 and the J gene is TRBJ2-1, with the identity of the D gene unclear. The specimen comprised peripheral blood, sampled before any cancer treatment. This receptor was identified in an older female donor with stage I squamous cell lung carcinoma. CDR3 loop: CASSFLGEQFF. At the DNA level, the sequence is TGTGCCAGCAGCTTTCTCGGTGAGCAGTTCTTC.